This entry features one TCR beta chain sequence. Its antigen is unidentified. Sequenced by immunoSEQ multiplex PCR; TCRdb stores in-frame clones only, minus some. This table has around 140,000 clones, 85% to 90% appearing once. The data stem from a study of T cell responses to AZD1222 COVID-19 vaccine. The CDR3 totals 18 residues. The V and J ends lost 0 bases and 3 bases, in that order; junction bases with no gene match: 12. CDR1 is LGHNA, CDR2 YNFKEQ, per germline. Analysis merged second doses at about 4 or about 12 weeks. Study conclusions and caveats: The study identified only a handful of AZD1222 recipients as seropositive at baseline. Clonal diversity may have been underestimated in mostly white British donors.

The chain couples TRBV4-2 to TRBJ1-2, with 8 bases that match TRBD1. The sample consisted of peripheral blood, taken 28 days after the second AZD1222 dose. This receptor was taken from an adult who received the AZD1222 COVID-19 vaccine. CDR3: CASSQDPETGAGDYGYTF. CDR3 DNA sequence: TGTGCCAGCAGCCAAGATCCCGAGACAGGGGCCGGGGACTATGGCTACACCTTC.